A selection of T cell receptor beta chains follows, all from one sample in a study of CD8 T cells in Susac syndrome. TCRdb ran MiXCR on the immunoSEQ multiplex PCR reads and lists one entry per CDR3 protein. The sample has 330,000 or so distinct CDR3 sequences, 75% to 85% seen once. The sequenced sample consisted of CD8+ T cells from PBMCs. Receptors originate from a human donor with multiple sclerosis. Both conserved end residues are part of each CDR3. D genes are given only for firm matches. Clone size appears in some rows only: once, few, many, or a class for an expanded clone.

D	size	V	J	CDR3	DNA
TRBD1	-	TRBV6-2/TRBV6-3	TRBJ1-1	CASSSTGTGVRNTEAFF	TGTGCCAGCAGTAGTACCGGGACAGGGGTCAGGAACACTGAAGCTTTCTTT
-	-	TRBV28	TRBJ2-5	CASTESGTQETQYF	TGTGCCAGCACTGAGTCGGGGACTCAAGAGACCCAGTACTTC
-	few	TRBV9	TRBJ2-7	CASSVGSLGYEQYF	TGTGCCAGCAGCGTGGGAAGTTTGGGCTACGAGCAGTACTTC
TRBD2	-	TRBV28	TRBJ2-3	CASSITLAGPDTQYF	TGTGCCAGCAGTATTACGCTAGCGGGACCAGATACGCAGTATTTT
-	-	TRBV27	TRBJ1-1	CASSLVGGPPEAFF	TGTGCCAGCAGTTTAGTAGGGGGGCCCCCTGAAGCTTTCTTT
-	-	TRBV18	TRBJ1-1	CASSPSRWNTEAFF	TGTGCCAGCTCACCCTCCAGGTGGAACACTGAAGCTTTCTTT
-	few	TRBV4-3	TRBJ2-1	CASSQRGDNEQFF	TGCGCCAGCAGTCAAAGGGGGGACAATGAGCAGTTCTTC
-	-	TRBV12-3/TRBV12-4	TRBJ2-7	CASSLAIGNEQYF	TGTGCCAGCAGTTTAGCCATAGGGAACGAGCAGTACTTC
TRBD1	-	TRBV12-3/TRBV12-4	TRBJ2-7	CASSPYQLYRGWDEQYF	TGTGCCAGCAGTCCTTATCAGTTATACAGGGGCTGGGACGAGCAGTACTTC
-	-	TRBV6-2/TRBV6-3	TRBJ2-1	CASETANSNEQFF	TGTGCCAGCGAGACAGCAAACAGCAATGAGCAGTTCTTC
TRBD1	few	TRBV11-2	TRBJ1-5	CASSSDRASNQPQHF	TGTGCCAGCAGCTCGGACAGGGCGAGCAATCAGCCCCAGCATTTT
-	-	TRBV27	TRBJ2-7	CASSSGDSSYEQYF	TGTGCCAGCAGTTCCGGAGACAGCTCCTACGAGCAGTACTTC
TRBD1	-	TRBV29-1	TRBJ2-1	CSVEGGTGGCSYNEQFF	TGCAGCGTTGAAGGGGGGACAGGGGGCTGTTCCTACAATGAGCAGTTCTTC
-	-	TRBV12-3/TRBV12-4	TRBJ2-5	CASSLGTPSAETQYF	TGTGCCAGCAGTCTCGGGACTCCAAGTGCAGAGACCCAGTACTTC
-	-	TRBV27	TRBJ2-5	CASSLFGGVQETQYF	TGTGCCAGCAGTTTGTTCGGAGGAGTCCAAGAGACCCAGTACTTC
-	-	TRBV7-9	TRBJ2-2	CAIRKGDGELFF	TGTGCCATTCGGAAAGGGGACGGGGAGCTGTTTTTT
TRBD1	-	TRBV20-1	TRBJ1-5	CSARVPGQGYQPQHF	TGCAGTGCTAGGGTCCCCGGACAGGGATATCAGCCCCAGCATTTT
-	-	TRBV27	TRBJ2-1	CASSPRGGEVVGDEQFF	TGTGCCAGCAGCCCCCGCGGAGGCGAAGTGGTGGGGGATGAGCAGTTCTTC
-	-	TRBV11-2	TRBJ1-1	CASSLDAGSPMNTEAFF	TGTGCCAGCAGCTTAGACGCAGGGAGCCCTATGAACACTGAAGCTTTCTTT
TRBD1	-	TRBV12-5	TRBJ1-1	CASGLSDRAITEAFF	TGTGCTAGTGGTTTGTCAGACAGGGCGATTACTGAAGCTTTCTTT
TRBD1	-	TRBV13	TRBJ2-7	CASSADRGLLYEQYF	TGTGCCAGCAGCGCAGACAGGGGCTTGCTCTACGAGCAGTACTTC
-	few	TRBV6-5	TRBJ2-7	CASSYSNGLTDEQYF	TGTGCCAGCAGTTACTCGAACGGGTTAACCGACGAGCAGTACTTC
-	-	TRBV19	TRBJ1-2	CASSGRDDYGYTF	TGTGCCAGTAGCGGACGGGATGACTATGGCTACACCTTC
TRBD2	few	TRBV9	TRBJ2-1	CASSVVPSGLAGVFNEQFF	TGTGCCAGCAGCGTAGTTCCTAGCGGGCTAGCGGGAGTATTCAATGAGCAGTTCTTC
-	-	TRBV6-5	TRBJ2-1	CASSYADIYNEQFF	TGTGCCAGCAGTTACGCAGACATATACAATGAGCAGTTCTTC
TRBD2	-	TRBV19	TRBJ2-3	CASLETAGASTDTQYF	TGTGCCAGCCTGGAGACAGCGGGAGCAAGCACAGATACGCAGTATTTT
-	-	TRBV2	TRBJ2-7	CASSVHGTRTTWTYEQYF	TGTGCCAGCAGTGTCCACGGGACTCGAACAACCTGGACTTACGAGCAGTACTTC
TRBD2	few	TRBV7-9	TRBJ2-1	CASSLPGLEGEQFF	TGTGCCAGCAGCCTGCCGGGACTAGAGGGTGAGCAGTTCTTC
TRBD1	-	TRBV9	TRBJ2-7	CASSETDRGLDYEQYF	TGTGCCAGCAGCGAAACTGACAGGGGGCTGGACTACGAGCAGTACTTC
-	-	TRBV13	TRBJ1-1	CASSLATGTNTEAFF	TGTGCCAGCAGCTTAGCAACGGGAACCAACACTGAAGCTTTCTTT
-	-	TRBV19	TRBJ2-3	CASSRGLGGTDTQYF	TGTGCCAGTAGTAGGGGACTTGGGGGCACAGATACGCAGTATTTT
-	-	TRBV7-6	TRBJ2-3	CASSFTSRPDTQYF	TGTGCCAGCAGCTTTACCTCCCGACCCGATACGCAGTATTTT
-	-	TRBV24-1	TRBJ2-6	CATDSGANVLTF	TGTGCCACTGACAGCGGGGCCAACGTCCTGACTTTC
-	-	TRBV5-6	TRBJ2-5	CASSLGNLIVKQETQYF	TGTGCCAGCAGCTTGGGTAATTTGATCGTCAAACAAGAGACCCAGTACTTC
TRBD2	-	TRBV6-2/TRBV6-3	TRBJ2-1	CASSYLHSLAGSPRAYNEQFF	TGTGCCAGCAGTTACCTCCATTCCCTAGCGGGATCTCCCCGGGCCTACAATGAGCAGTTCTTC
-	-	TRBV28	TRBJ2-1	CACSASTYNEQFF	TGTGCCTGCAGCGCCTCGACTTACAATGAGCAGTTCTTC
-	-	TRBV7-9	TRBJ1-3	CASSLANPDTIYF	TGTGCCAGCAGCTTAGCCAATCCCGACACCATATATTTT
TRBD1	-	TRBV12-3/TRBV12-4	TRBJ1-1	CASSFWIGQGRTNMNTEAFF	TGTGCCAGCAGTTTTTGGATCGGACAGGGGCGAACTAATATGAACACTGAAGCTTTCTTT
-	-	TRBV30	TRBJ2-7	CAWSVHSYSYEQYF	TGTGCCTGGAGTGTCCACAGTTACTCCTACGAGCAGTACTTC
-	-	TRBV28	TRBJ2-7	CASSDLHSYEQYF	TGTGCCAGCAGCGACCTACACAGCTACGAGCAGTACTTC
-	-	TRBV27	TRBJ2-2	CASSPPRVAPLTGELFF	TGTGCCAGCAGTCCCCCCAGGGTAGCCCCCCTGACCGGGGAGCTGTTTTTT
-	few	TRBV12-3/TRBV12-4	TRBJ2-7	CASSARGVHEQYF	TGTGCCAGCAGTGCCAGGGGAGTCCACGAGCAGTACTTC
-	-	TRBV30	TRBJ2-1	CAWREGVSSYNEQFF	TGTGCCTGGAGGGAAGGGGTAAGCTCCTACAATGAGCAGTTCTTC
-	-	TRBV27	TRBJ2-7	CASKGIMETKIGRASYEQYF	TGTGCCAGCAAGGGTATTATGGAAACTAAAATCGGGCGCGCCTCCTACGAGCAGTACTTC
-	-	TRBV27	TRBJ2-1	CASSLWVGSGSGEQFF	TGTGCCAGCAGTTTATGGGTGGGGTCCGGATCGGGTGAGCAGTTCTTC
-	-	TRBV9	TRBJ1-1	CASSVTGSTEAFF	TGTGCCAGCAGCGTTACGGGAAGCACTGAAGCTTTCTTT
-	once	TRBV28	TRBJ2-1	CASSPFRDGEYNEQFF	TGTGCCAGCAGTCCCTTTCGGGACGGGGAATACAATGAGCAGTTCTTC
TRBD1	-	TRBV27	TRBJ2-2	CASSLGTGRNGELFF	TGTGCCAGCAGTTTAGGGACAGGGCGGAACGGGGAGCTGTTTTTT